This T cell receptor (beta chain) came from a study of CD8 T cells in Susac syndrome. Deletions cut 3 bases from V and 6 bases from J, with 16 bases between. The CDR3 runs 14 residues. Germline V gene lookup returns CDR1 SGHDT and CDR2 YYEEEE. RNA in amounts of about 0.45 to 1 ug was reverse transcribed with random hexamers. TCRdb recomputed calls from the immunoSEQ multiplex PCR reads with MiXCR, one row per CDR3 protein. The data contain about 150,000 distinct CDR3 sequences, less than 97% of them singletons. The chain is built from TRBV5-6 and TRBJ2-7, with a tentative D call TRBD2 (5 bases). Sequencing input: CD8+ T cells from PBMCs. The source is a human donor with multiple sclerosis. The DNA of the CDR3 is TGTGCCAGCAGCTATAAAACGGGGATGAGCGAGCAGTACGTC. This translates into CASSYKTGMSEQYV.